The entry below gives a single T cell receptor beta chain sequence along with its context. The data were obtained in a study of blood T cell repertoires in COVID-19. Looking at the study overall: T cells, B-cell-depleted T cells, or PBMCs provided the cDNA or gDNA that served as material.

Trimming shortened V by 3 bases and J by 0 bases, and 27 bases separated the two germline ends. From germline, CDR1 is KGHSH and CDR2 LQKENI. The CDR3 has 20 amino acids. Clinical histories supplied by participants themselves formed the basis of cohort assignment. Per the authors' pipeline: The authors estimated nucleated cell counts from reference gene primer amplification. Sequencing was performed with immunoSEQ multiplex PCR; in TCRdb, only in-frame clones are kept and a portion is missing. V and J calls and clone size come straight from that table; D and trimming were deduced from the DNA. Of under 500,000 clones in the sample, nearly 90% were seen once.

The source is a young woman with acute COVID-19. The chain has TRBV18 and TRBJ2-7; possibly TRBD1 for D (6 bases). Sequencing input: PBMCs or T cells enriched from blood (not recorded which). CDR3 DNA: TGTGCCAGCTCACCTGTTAGCTTCCCAAAATTCAGGGACACCTCCTACGAGCAGTACTTC. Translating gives CASSPVSFPKFRDTSYEQYF.